One and the same sample provided the 18 T cell receptor beta chains below, sequenced in a study of blood T cell repertoires in COVID-19 (dated by TCRdb to the early 2020s). Library construction relied on the immunoSEQ multiplex PCR assay. The clones in this table, taken by TCRdb from immuneACCESS, are in-frame only. Not every clone is retained; where verified, under half of the shortfall comes from an unresolved V gene, and the cause of the rest is unknown. This sample is represented by a few hundred thousand clones; about four fifths of them were singletons. The ten top clones hold more than 7% of the sample. Sequencing input: peripheral blood. The receptors stem from an elderly man with acute or convalescent COVID-19.

The V call is TRBV19, the J call TRBJ2-1; 12 positions match TRBD2. This CDR3 comprises 15 residues. Per germline, CDR1 LNHDA and CDR2 SQIVND (reference sequence). J gave up 6 bases and V 4 bases, and 4 bases lay outside the gene matches. CDR3 protein: CASSNPGLAGNEQFF. Here the CDR3 DNA reads TGTGCCAGTAGTAATCCGGGACTAGCGGGCAATGAGCAGTTCTTC.

The chain couples TRBV7-2 to TRBJ1-5, with TRBD1 identical over 7 bases. The V gene end was trimmed by 0 bases and the J gene end by 1 base; junction bases not matched to a gene: 0. The CDR3 totals 15 residues. CDR1 is SGHTA, CDR2 FQGNSA, per germline. The CDR3 bases are TGTGCCAGCAGCTTAGCGGGACAGAGCAATCAGCCCCAGCATTTT. Its protein product is CASSLAGQSNQPQHF.

The chain uses TRBV3-1 (or the pseudogene TRBV3-2) and TRBJ2-1, with 12 bases aligning to TRBD2. V dropped 5 bases and J dropped 0; count of bases not matched to a gene: 5. Looked up from germline, CDR1 is LGHDT and CDR2 is YNNKEL (reference sequence). CDR3 length: 17 amino acids. The CDR3 bases are TGTGCCAGCAGCGGGACTAGCGGGCGAAACTCCTACAATGAGCAGTTCTTC. This gives the protein CASSGTSGRNSYNEQFF.

The chain employs TRBV13 and TRBJ2-7; maybe TRBD1 (6 bases). The CDR3 loop spans 14 amino acids. Germline-derived CDR1 and CDR2 are PRHDT and FYEKMQ (reference sequence). V lost 2 bases, J lost 7 bases, and 15 bases lay in between. The CDR3 is CASSLRAGAWEQYF. For the CDR3, the DNA is TGTGCCAGCAGCTTACGTGCAGGGGCGTGGGAGCAGTACTTC.

The rearrangement uses TRBV6-6 and TRBJ1-6; possibly TRBD1 for D (6 bases). Trimming removed 0 bases at V and 10 bases at J, with 10 bases between. CDR3 length: 14 amino acids. CDR1 and CDR2 from the germline V gene are MNHNY and SVGAGI (reference sequence). CDR3 residues: CASSYSDRGSPLHF. CDR3 DNA sequence: TGTGCCAGCAGTTACTCGGACAGAGGGTCACCCCTCCACTTT.

This clone occurred once. The gene calls are TRBV5-1 and TRBJ1-2; TRBD1 matches 8 bases. The CDR3 is 15 amino acids. V dropped 0 bases and J dropped 7; count of bases not matched to a gene: 8. Per the germline V gene, CDR1 is SGHRS and CDR2 is YFSETQ. The CDR3 sequence is CASSLDVTGAGGYTF. In nucleotides, the CDR3 is TGCGCCAGCAGCTTGGATGTGACAGGGGCCGGTGGCTACACCTTC.

The chain employs TRBV23-1 and TRBJ1-6; 7 bases are shared with TRBD1. TRBV23-1 belongs to the ORF category, with a function that is uncertain. The length of the CDR3 is 15 residues. The J segment lost 8 bases and the V segment lost 0 bases, leaving 4 bases of the junction unmatched. The CDR3 loop is CASSQSPRGDSPLHF. CDR3 sequence (DNA): TGCGCCAGCAGTCAATCGCCCAGGGGGGATTCACCCCTCCACTTT.

This clone came up many times. V is TRBV9 and J is TRBJ2-7, with 11 bases lining up with TRBD2. The CDR3 is 15 amino acids. Germline assignment: CDR1 SGDLS and CDR2 YYNGEE. J lost 5 bases, V lost 4 bases, and 8 bases had no gene match. The CDR3 loop reads CASSISTSGSHEQYF. Here the CDR3 DNA reads TGTGCCAGCAGCATAAGCACTAGCGGGAGCCACGAGCAGTACTTC.

The chain links TRBV7-2 to TRBJ2-7, with D unclear. CDR3 length: 13 amino acids. Trimming cost V 0 bases and J 4 bases, with 7 bases left between them. Germline V CDR1 and CDR2: SGHTA, FQGNSA. The CDR3 DNA follows: TGTGCCAGCAGCTTAGCGTGGGCGTACGAGCAGTACTTC. As protein: CASSLAWAYEQYF.

This clone was picked up a small number of times. This rearrangement joins TRBV6-2 or TRBV6-3 to TRBJ1-5; D perhaps matches TRBD1 (5 bases). The CDR3 totals 18 residues. Germline values: CDR1 MNHEY, CDR2 SVGEGT. Trimming took off 2 bases at V and 0 bases at J, with 17 bases between the two ends. The CDR3 DNA reads as TGTGCCAGCAGTTACGAAGCAGGGAGGGGTGATAGCAATCAGCCCCAGCATTTT. Encoded protein: CASSYEAGRGDSNQPQHF.

V gene TRBV6-5 combines with J gene TRBJ2-7; 7 bases are a match to TRBD1. Germline V gene lookup returns CDR1 MNHEY and CDR2 SVGAGI. The CDR3 is made up of 15 amino acids. Losses at the gene ends were 8 bases for V and 7 bases for J; bases not matched to a gene: 17. CDR3: CASAVGRDSLKEQYF. CDR3 in DNA: TGTGCCAGCGCCGTAGGTAGGGACAGTCTAAAGGAGCAGTACTTC.

The chain joins TRBV27 to TRBJ1-1; a weak D match, TRBD1 (5 bases). The CDR3 is 11 amino acids. In germline, CDR1 is MNHEY, CDR2 SMNVEV (reference sequence). The ends were cut back, 10 bases at V and 5 bases at J, with 11 bases in the middle. The CDR3, as DNA: TGTGCCACCCTCAGGGCGACTGAAGCTTTCTTT. As protein: CATLRATEAFF.

V is TRBV7-8 and J is TRBJ2-7; TRBD1 aligns across 7 bases. Per germline, CDR1 SGHVS and CDR2 FQNEAQ. The junction had 10 bases not matched to a gene; V was cut back by 5 bases and J by 0 bases. The CDR3 contains 16 residues. Here the CDR3 reads CASSPNRDSSSYEQYF. CDR3 DNA sequence: TGTGCCAGCAGCCCGAACCGGGACAGTAGCTCCTACGAGCAGTACTTC. Full variable domain (rest looked up from reference TRBV7-8 and TRBJ2-7): GAGVSQSPRYKVAKRGQDVALRCDPISGHVSLFWYQQALGQGPEFLTYFQNEAQLDKSGLPSDRFFAERPEGSVSTLKIQRTQQEDSAVYLCASSPNRDSSSYEQYFGPGTRLTVT.

V and J are TRBV15 and TRBJ2-7, with 7 bases fitting TRBD2. The CDR3 loop spans 15 amino acids. The germline CDR1 and CDR2 sequences are LNHNV and YYDKDF (reference sequence). The V segment lost 1 base and the J segment 2 bases; nucleotides outside the gene matches: 5. The CDR3 region is CATSRGTRTAYEQYF. The DNA of the CDR3 is TGTGCCACCAGCAGAGGGACTAGGACCGCCTACGAGCAGTACTTC.

This clone was recorded only once. The V and J genes are TRBV5-1 and TRBJ1-5; 9 positions match TRBD1. The CDR3 is 15 residues long. V was clipped by 4 bases and J by 2 bases; unmatched bases: 4. Germline assignment: CDR1 SGHRS and CDR2 YFSETQ. The chain's CDR3 is CASSQTGGGNQPQHF. DNA for the CDR3: TGCGCCAGCAGCCAGACAGGGGGTGGCAATCAGCCCCAGCATTTT.

This chain uses TRBV5-1 with TRBJ1-5, with D possibly TRBD1 on 6 matching bases. Trimming stripped 0 bases from V and 5 bases from J, with 12 bases between. In germline, CDR1 is SGHRS, CDR2 YFSETQ. The CDR3 loop spans 15 amino acids. CDR3 residues: CASSLAGQTYQPQHF. CDR3 nucleotide sequence: TGCGCCAGCAGCTTGGCCGGACAGACCTATCAGCCCCAGCATTTT. The whole variable domain, filled in from reference TRBV5-1 and TRBJ1-5, reads KAGVTQTPRYLIKTRGQQVTLSCSPISGHRSVSWYQQTPGQGLQFLFEYFSETQRNKGNFPGRFSGRQFSNSRSEMNVSTLELGDSALYLCASSLAGQTYQPQHFGDGTRLSIL.

The chain employs TRBV7-9 and TRBJ2-7, with 11 bases matching TRBD2. Germline CDR1 reads SEHNR; CDR2 reads FQNEAQ (reference sequence). J lost 0 bases, V lost 2 bases, and 6 bases had no gene match. This CDR3 spans 17 amino acids. CDR3 sequence (DNA): TGTGCCAGCAGCTTATTAGGGACTAGCGGAGGCTCCTACGAGCAGTACTTC. This gives the protein CASSLLGTSGGSYEQYF.

V and J are TRBV28 and TRBJ2-7; D is undetermined. This CDR3 is built from 14 residues. CDR1 and CDR2 from the germline V gene are MDHEN and SYDVKM. Deletions cut 5 bases from V and 2 bases from J, with 13 bases between. The CDR3 sequence: CASSRNRPPYEQYF. The CDR3 DNA reads as TGTGCCAGCAGTCGGAACAGACCTCCCTACGAGCAGTACTTC.